The rows below give T cell receptor beta chains drawn from one sample of a study of beta chain features in type 1 diabetes. The method was immunoSEQ multiplex PCR; TCRdb's version includes in-frame clones alone and lacks a portion of them. In the table there are 250,000 to 300,000 clones, about 13% of which are singletons. The sequencing input was naive CD4+ T cells from blood. The receptors originated from a man aged 25-45 years with type 1 diabetes. The CDR3 runs from the conserved cysteine through the conserved F or W. A D gene is named only where the DNA matches it firmly. Rows give clone size only sometimes, using once, few, many, or a class for an expanded clone.

TGCGCCAGCAGCTTACCACGCTTCGGGGGCACAGATACGCAGTATTTT	CASSLPRFGGTDTQYF	.	few	TRBV5-1	TRBJ2-3
TGTGCCAGCAGTTACTCCATAACTAGCGGCTCCTACGAGCAGTACTTC	CASSYSITSGSYEQYF	TRBD2	.	TRBV6-5	TRBJ2-7
TGTGCCAGCAGTTTAAGAGAGAACACTGAAGCTTTCTTT	CASSLRENTEAFF	.	few	TRBV27	TRBJ1-1
TGTGCCTGGACTAGCGGGGTCTCCTACGAGCAGTACTTC	CAWTSGVSYEQYF	TRBD2	.	TRBV30	TRBJ2-7
TGTGCCAGCAGTTCCCCTTCGACAGTCCGAGCGTACGAGCAGTACTTC	CASSSPSTVRAYEQYF	.	few	TRBV28	TRBJ2-7
TGTGCCAGCAGCATGGCAGCAGGCGAGCAGTACTTC	CASSMAAGEQYF	.	.	TRBV7-2	TRBJ2-7
TGTGCCAGCAGTGGAGCGGGAGTTATACAGACCCAGTACTTC	CASSGAGVIQTQYF	TRBD2	few	TRBV28	TRBJ2-5
TGTGCCAGCAGCAAAGGGACAGGGCTTTACGAGCAGTACTTC	CASSKGTGLYEQYF	TRBD1	few	TRBV11-2	TRBJ2-7
TGTGCCAGCAGAACGGGGGGCGCGGGAGGAAGAGAGACCCAGTACTTC	CASRTGGAGGRETQYF	TRBD2	.	TRBV28	TRBJ2-5
TGTGCCAGCAGCTACGCCCCTAGAGAGACCCAGTACTTC	CASSYAPRETQYF	.	few	TRBV11-2	TRBJ2-5
TGTGCCAGTTGGGGCGGGACCGACTACGAGCAGTACTTC	CASWGGTDYEQYF	.	few	TRBV28	TRBJ2-7
TGTGCCAGCAGTTACCCCCTAGCGCATAGCGGTGAGCAGTTCTTC	CASSYPLAHSGEQFF	.	few	TRBV6-6	TRBJ2-1
TGTGCCAGCTCACCAGCGACAGGCGTCGGGGAGACCCAGTACTTC	CASSPATGVGETQYF	.	.	TRBV18	TRBJ2-5
TGTGCCACCCGGGGAGGGTTCACCGGGGAGCTGTTTTTT	CATRGGFTGELFF	TRBD2	few	TRBV28	TRBJ2-2
TGTGCCAGCAGCTCTCCAGGGTTTACCTATGGCTACACCTTC	CASSSPGFTYGYTF	.	.	TRBV7-9	TRBJ1-2
TGCGCCAGCAGCTTGAGGCCAGGGGCCAGACAAGAGACCCAGTACTTC	CASSLRPGARQETQYF	.	.	TRBV5-1	TRBJ2-5
TGCGCCAGCAGCTCCTCGACTAGCCCTTCCTACAATGAGCAGTTCTTC	CASSSSTSPSYNEQFF	TRBD2	.	TRBV5-1	TRBJ2-1
TGTGCCAGCAGTGATTGGGACAGGGGGAACACTGAAGCTTTCTTT	CASSDWDRGNTEAFF	TRBD1	.	TRBV25-1	TRBJ1-1
TGTGCCAGCTCACCCGGGACTAGCGGAAGCTACAATGAGCAGTTCTTC	CASSPGTSGSYNEQFF	TRBD2	.	TRBV18	TRBJ2-1
TGTGCCAGCACCGGACAGCCCCATCAGGGGCAGTTCTTC	CASTGQPHQGQFF	.	few	TRBV2	TRBJ2-1
TGTGCCAGCAGTTTATCCCCCAGCGGGTACGAGCAGTACTTC	CASSLSPSGYEQYF	.	few	TRBV28	TRBJ2-7
TGTGCCAGCAGCTTTGGTAGCGGGAGTGGTCGCGAGCAGTACTTC	CASSFGSGSGREQYF	TRBD2	few	TRBV7-2	TRBJ2-7